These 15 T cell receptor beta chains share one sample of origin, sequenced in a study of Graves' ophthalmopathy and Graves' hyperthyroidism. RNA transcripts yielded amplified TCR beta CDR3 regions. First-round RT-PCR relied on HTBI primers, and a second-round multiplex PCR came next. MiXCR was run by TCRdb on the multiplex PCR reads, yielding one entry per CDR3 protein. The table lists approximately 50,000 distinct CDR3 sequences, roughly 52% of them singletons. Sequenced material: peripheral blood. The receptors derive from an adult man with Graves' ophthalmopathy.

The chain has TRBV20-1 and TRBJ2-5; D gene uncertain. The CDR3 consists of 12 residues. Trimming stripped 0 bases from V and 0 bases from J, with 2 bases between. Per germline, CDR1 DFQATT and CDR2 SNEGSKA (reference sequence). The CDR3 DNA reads TGCAGTGCTAGAGATCACCAAGAGACCCAGTACTTC. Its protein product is CSARDHQETQYF.

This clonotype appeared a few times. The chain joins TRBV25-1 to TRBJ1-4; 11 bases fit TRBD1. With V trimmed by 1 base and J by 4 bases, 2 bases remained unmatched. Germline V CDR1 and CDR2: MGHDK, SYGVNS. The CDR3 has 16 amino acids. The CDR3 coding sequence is TGTGCCAGCAGTGAATTTGGGACAGGGGGTAATGAAAAACTGTTTTTT. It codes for CASSEFGTGGNEKLFF.

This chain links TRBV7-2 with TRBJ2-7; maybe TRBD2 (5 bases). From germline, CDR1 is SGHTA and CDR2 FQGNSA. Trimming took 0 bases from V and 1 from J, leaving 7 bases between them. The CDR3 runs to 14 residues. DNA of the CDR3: TGTGCCAGCAGCTTAGCCGAGGGTTCCTACGAGCAGTACTTC. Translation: CASSLAEGSYEQYF.

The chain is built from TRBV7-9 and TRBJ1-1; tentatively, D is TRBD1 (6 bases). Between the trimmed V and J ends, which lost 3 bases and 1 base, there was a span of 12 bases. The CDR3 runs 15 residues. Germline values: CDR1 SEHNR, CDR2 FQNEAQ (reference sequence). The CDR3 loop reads CASSLAGTSNTEAFF. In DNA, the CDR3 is TGTGCCAGCAGCTTGGCTGGGACATCGAACACTGAAGCTTTCTTT.

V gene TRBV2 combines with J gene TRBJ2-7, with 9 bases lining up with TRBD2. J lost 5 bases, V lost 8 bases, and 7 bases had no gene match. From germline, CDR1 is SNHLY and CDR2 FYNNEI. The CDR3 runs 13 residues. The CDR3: CASEVAGVNEQYF. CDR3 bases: TGTGCCAGCGAAGTAGCGGGAGTGAACGAGCAGTACTTC.

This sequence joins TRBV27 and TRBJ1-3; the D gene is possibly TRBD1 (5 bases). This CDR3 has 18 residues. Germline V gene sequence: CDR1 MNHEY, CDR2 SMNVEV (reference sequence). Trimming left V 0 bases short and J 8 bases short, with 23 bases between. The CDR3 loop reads CASSLSRGRANYGYTIYF. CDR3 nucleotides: TGTGCCAGCAGTTTATCCCGGGGGAGAGCTAACTATGGCTACACCATATATTTT.

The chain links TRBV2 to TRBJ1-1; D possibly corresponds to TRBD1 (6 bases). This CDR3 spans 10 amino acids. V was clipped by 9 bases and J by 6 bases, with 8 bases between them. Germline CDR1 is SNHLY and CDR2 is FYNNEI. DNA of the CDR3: TGTGCCAGACAGGGACCTGAAGCTTTCTTT. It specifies CARQGPEAFF.

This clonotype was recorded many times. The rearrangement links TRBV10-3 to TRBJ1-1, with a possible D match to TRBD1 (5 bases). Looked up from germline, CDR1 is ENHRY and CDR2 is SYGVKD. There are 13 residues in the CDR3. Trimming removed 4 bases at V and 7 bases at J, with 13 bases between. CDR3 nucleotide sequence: TGTGCCATCAGTGGGGGGGGGGTGGGTGAAGCTTTCTTT. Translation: CAISGGGVGEAFF.

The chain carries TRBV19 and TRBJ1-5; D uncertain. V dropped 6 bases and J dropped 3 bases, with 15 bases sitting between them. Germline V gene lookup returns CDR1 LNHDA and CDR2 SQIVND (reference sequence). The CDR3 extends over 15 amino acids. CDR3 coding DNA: TGTGCCAGTAGCCCAGAGATTGGAAACAATCAGCCCCAGCATTTT. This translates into CASSPEIGNNQPQHF.

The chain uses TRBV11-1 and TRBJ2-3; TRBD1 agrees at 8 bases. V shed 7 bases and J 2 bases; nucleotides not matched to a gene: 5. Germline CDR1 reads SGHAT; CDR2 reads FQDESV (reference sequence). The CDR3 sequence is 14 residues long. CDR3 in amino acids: CASTTQGATDTQYF. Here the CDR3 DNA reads TGTGCCAGCACGACTCAGGGGGCCACAGATACGCAGTATTTT.

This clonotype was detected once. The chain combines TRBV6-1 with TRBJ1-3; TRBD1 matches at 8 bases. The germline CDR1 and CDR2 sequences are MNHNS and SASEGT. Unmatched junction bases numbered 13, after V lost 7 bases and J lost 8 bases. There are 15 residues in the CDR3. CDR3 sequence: CASKDNHRGVYTIYF. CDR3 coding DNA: TGTGCCAGCAAGGACAACCACAGGGGGGTATACACCATATATTTT.

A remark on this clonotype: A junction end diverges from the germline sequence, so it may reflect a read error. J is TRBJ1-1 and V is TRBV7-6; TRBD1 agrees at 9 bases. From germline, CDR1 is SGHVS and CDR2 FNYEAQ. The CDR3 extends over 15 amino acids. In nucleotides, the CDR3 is TGTGCCAGCAGCTTAGCGGGGGACAGGGCTACTGAAGCGTCCTTT. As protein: CASSLAGDRATEASF.

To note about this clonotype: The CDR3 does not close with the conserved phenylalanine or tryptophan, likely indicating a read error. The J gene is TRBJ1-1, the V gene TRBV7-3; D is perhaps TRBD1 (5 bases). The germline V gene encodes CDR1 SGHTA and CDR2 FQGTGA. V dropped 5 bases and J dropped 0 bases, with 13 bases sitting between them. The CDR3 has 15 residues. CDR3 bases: TGTGCCAGCAGCCTTACGGGGGGGATGAACACTGAAGCTTTCCTC. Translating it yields CASSLTGGMNTEAFL.

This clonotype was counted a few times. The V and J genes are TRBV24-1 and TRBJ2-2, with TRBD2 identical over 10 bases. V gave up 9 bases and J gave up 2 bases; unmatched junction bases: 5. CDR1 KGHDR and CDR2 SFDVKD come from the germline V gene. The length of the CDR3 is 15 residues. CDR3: CATGTSGANTGELFF. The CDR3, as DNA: TGTGCCACCGGCACTAGCGGGGCTAACACCGGGGAGCTGTTTTTT.

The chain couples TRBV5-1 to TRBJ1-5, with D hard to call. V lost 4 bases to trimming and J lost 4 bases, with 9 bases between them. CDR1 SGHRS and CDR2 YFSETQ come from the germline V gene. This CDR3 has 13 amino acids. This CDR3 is CASSPGPNQPQHF. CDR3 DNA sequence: TGCGCCAGCAGCCCCGGACCGAATCAGCCCCAGCATTTT.